A selection of T cell receptor beta chains follows, all from one sample in a study of blood T cell repertoires in COVID-19. Sequenced by immunoSEQ multiplex PCR; TCRdb stores in-frame clones only, minus some. This table holds about 170,000 clones, 86% found once. What was sequenced was peripheral blood. The receptors stem from an older man with acute or convalescent COVID-19. Each CDR3 is given with its conserved first and last residue. The order of the fields is V gene, D gene, J gene, clone size, CDR3 length, CDR3 protein, CDR3 DNA. The D gene is left open where the match is weak. Clone size appears in some rows only: once, few, many, or a class for an expanded clone.

V: TRBV7-3; D: TRBD2; J: TRBJ2-3; size: -; length: 19; CDR3: CAIPGGLAGGRQIADTQYF; DNA: TGTGCCATCCCCGGTGGGCTAGCGGGGGGCCGCCAAATTGCAGATACGCAGTATTTT
V: TRBV4-1; D: TRBD1; J: TRBJ2-5; size: -; length: 14; CDR3: CASSQDREQETQYF; DNA: TGCGCCAGCAGCCAGGACAGGGAACAAGAGACCCAGTACTTC
V: TRBV7-9; D: TRBD1; J: TRBJ1-1; size: -; length: 15; CDR3: CASSDRTGAVTEAFF; DNA: TGTGCCAGCAGCGACAGGACAGGGGCGGTTACTGAAGCTTTCTTT
V: TRBV11-3; D: -; J: TRBJ2-3; size: -; length: 15; CDR3: CASSWGPTVTDTQYF; DNA: TGTGCCAGCAGCTGGGGCCCAACCGTCACAGATACGCAGTATTTT
V: TRBV12-3/TRBV12-4; D: -; J: TRBJ1-1; size: -; length: 11; CDR3: CASRDRGVAFF; DNA: TGTGCCAGCAGAGACCGAGGAGTAGCTTTCTTT
V: TRBV9; D: -; J: TRBJ2-1; size: -; length: 15; CDR3: CASSVGSGLYNEQFF; DNA: TGTGCCAGCAGCGTAGGGAGCGGCTTATACAATGAGCAGTTCTTC
V: TRBV5-4; D: TRBD1; J: TRBJ2-6; size: few; length: 16; CDR3: CASSWETGTGANVLTF; DNA: TGTGCCAGCAGCTGGGAGACAGGGACTGGGGCCAACGTCCTGACTTTC
V: TRBV7-2; D: TRBD2; J: TRBJ2-7; size: -; length: 19; CDR3: CASSLTLGTSGGPPYEQYF; DNA: TGTGCCAGCAGCTTAACCCTCGGGACTAGCGGGGGCCCCCCCTACGAGCAGTACTTC
V: TRBV6-1; D: -; J: TRBJ2-3; size: -; length: 13; CDR3: CASSEVPTDTQYF; DNA: TGTGCCAGCAGTGAAGTTCCTACAGATACGCAGTATTTT
V: TRBV5-1; D: TRBD2; J: TRBJ2-1; size: -; length: 17; CDR3: CASSLLITSGKNNEQFF; DNA: TGCGCCAGCAGCTTGTTGATCACTAGCGGAAAAAACAATGAGCAGTTCTTC
V: TRBV25-1; D: -; J: TRBJ2-1; size: once; length: 14; CDR3: CASTKTRWDNEQFF; DNA: TGTGCCAGCACAAAGACTAGGTGGGACAATGAGCAGTTCTTC
V: TRBV30; D: TRBD1; J: TRBJ1-6; size: -; length: 14; CDR3: CAWSSDRENSPLHF; DNA: TGTGCCTGGAGTTCCGACAGGGAGAATTCACCCCTCCACTTT
V: TRBV28; D: -; J: TRBJ1-1; size: -; length: 12; CDR3: CASSQGSRAAFF; DNA: TGTGCCAGCAGCCAGGGCTCTAGGGCAGCTTTCTTT
V: TRBV28; D: TRBD2; J: TRBJ2-7; size: -; length: 13; CDR3: CASGTSGRYEQYF; DNA: TGTGCCAGCGGAACTAGCGGGAGATACGAGCAGTACTTC
V: TRBV7-9; D: TRBD2; J: TRBJ2-7; size: -; length: 16; CDR3: CASSRTSGGAWYEQYF; DNA: TGTGCCAGCAGCCGGACTAGCGGGGGGGCCTGGTACGAGCAGTACTTC
V: TRBV2; D: TRBD1; J: TRBJ2-5; size: -; length: 17; CDR3: CASSPGWGTGGQETQYF; DNA: TGTGCCAGCAGTCCTGGATGGGGGACAGGGGGCCAGGAGACCCAGTACTTC